A single sample gave rise to the 8 T cell receptor beta chains below, sequenced in a study of technical replicates of blood from several donors. Assay: immunoSEQ multiplex PCR; the TCRdb copy retains only in-frame clones and omits some. The sample has tens of thousands of clones, roughly 94% seen once. Input material: T cells isolated from PBMCs. All receptors derive from a human donor in good health.

Here the CDR3 DNA reads TGTGCCAGCAGTGAAATAGTATTTGGGACTAGCGGCACAGATACGCAGTATTTT. Its translation is CASSEIVFGTSGTDTQYF. This chain joins TRBV25-1 and TRBJ2-3, with 10 bases identical to TRBD2. J gave up 1 base and V 2 bases, and 9 bases lay outside the gene matches. Looked up from germline, CDR1 is MGHDK and CDR2 is SYGVNS. This CDR3 is 18 amino acids long.

The chain recombines TRBV28 with TRBJ1-2; 9 bases are a match to TRBD1. V lost 3 bases, J lost 4 bases, and 0 bases stayed unmatched. The germline CDR1 and CDR2 sequences are MDHEN and SYDVKM. The CDR3 spans 13 residues. This CDR3 is CASSLDRGYGYTF. CDR3 DNA: TGTGCCAGCAGTTTGGACAGGGGCTATGGCTACACCTTC.

The V gene is TRBV28, the J gene TRBJ2-7, with 10 nucleotides matching TRBD1. The junction had 7 bases not matched to a gene; V was cut back by 8 bases and J by 3 bases. The CDR3 is 14 amino acids. Per germline, CDR1 MDHEN and CDR2 SYDVKM. CDR3 coding DNA: TGTGCCAGCTTCAGGGACAGGGGCGGCTACGAGCAGTACTTC. Encoded protein: CASFRDRGGYEQYF.

The chain has TRBV5-1 and TRBJ2-7; 7 nucleotides match TRBD1. The junction had 3 bases not matched to a gene; V was cut back by 4 bases and J by 2 bases. CDR1 SGHRS and CDR2 YFSETQ come from the germline V gene. The CDR3 has 13 residues. This CDR3 reads CASSRDSAYEQYF. The DNA of the CDR3 is TGCGCCAGCAGCCGGGACAGTGCCTACGAGCAGTACTTC.

This clone came up a few times. The rearrangement joins TRBV28 to TRBJ2-7; possible D gene TRBD2, 5 bases. Looked up from germline, CDR1 is MDHEN and CDR2 is SYDVKM. The CDR3 runs to 13 residues. Trimming left V 2 bases short and J 3 bases short, with 8 bases between. In DNA form, the CDR3 reads TGTGCCAGCAGTTTAGAGGGTCTCTACGAGCAGTACTTC. It encodes CASSLEGLYEQYF. Using reference TRBV28 and TRBJ2-7 for the parts outside the CDR3, the full variable domain is DVKVTQSSRYLVKRTGEKVFLECVQDMDHENMFWYRQDPGLGLRLIYFSYDVKMKEKGDIPEGYSVSREKKERFSLILESASTNQTSMYLCASSLEGLYEQYFGPGTRLTVT.

The chain couples TRBV4-1 to TRBJ2-2; D not certain. In germline, CDR1 is MGHRA, CDR2 YSYEKL. CDR3 length: 14 residues. V lost 3 bases and J lost 7, with 12 bases in between. The CDR3 loop is CASSHTRRDGELFF. The CDR3 coding sequence is TGCGCCAGCAGCCACACGCGCCGCGACGGGGAGCTGTTTTTT.

The V gene is TRBV30, the J gene TRBJ1-2; 7 bases line up with TRBD1. Unmatched junction bases numbered 8, after V lost 2 bases and J lost 5 bases. The germline CDR1 and CDR2 sequences are GTSNPN and SVGIG (reference sequence). The CDR3 extends over 14 amino acids. Here the CDR3 DNA reads TGTGCCTGGAGTAACAGGGGATACGAATATGGCTACACCTTC. Residues: CAWSNRGYEYGYTF.

The rearrangement uses TRBV4-1 and TRBJ2-1; 10 positions agree with TRBD2. The CDR3 has 16 residues. The ends lost 4 bases at V and 2 bases at J; junction bases unmatched: 5. CDR1 and CDR2 (germline): MGHRA, YSYEKL. The CDR3: CASSRLAGVPYNEQFF. The CDR3 DNA reads as TGCGCCAGCAGCCGCCTAGCGGGAGTACCCTACAATGAGCAGTTCTTC.